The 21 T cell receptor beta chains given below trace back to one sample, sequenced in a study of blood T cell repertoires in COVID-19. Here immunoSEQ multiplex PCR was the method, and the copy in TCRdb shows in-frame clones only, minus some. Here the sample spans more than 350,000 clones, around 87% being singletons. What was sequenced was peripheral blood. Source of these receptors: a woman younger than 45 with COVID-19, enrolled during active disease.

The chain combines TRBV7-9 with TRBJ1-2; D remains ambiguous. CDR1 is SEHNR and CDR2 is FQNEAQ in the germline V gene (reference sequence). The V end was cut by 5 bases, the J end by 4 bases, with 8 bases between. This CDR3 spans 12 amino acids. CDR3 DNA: TGTGCCAGCAGCCAGGAGGGCTATGGCTACACCTTC. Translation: CASSQEGYGYTF.

As DNA, the CDR3 is TGCGCCAGCAGCCAATTACTAGCGGGCGGGGAGACCCAGTACTTC. It translates to CASSQLLAGGETQYF. The chain joins TRBV4-1 to TRBJ2-5, with 9 positions matching TRBD2. Germline assignment: CDR1 MGHRA and CDR2 YSYEKL. This CDR3 comprises 15 residues. V gave up 2 bases and J gave up 5 bases; unmatched junction bases: 6.

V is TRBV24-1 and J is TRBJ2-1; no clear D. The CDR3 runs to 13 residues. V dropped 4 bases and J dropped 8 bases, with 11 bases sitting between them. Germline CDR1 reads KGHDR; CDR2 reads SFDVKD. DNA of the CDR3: TGTGCCACCAGTGACGGGTACCTCGATGAGCAGTTCTTC. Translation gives CATSDGYLDEQFF.

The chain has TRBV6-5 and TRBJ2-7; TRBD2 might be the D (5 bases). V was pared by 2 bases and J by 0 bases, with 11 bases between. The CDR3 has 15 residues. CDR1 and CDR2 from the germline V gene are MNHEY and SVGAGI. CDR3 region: CASSYVGMSSYEQYF. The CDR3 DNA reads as TGTGCCAGCAGTTACGTCGGGATGAGCTCCTACGAGCAGTACTTC.

The CDR3 region is CASSPGQGSGGYTF. DNA for the CDR3: TGTGCCAGCAGTCCGGGACAGGGGTCTGGTGGCTACACCTTC. The rearrangement joins TRBV28 to TRBJ1-2; the match to TRBD1 covers 10 bases. This CDR3 has 14 residues. Germline values: CDR1 MDHEN, CDR2 SYDVKM. V dropped 5 bases and J dropped 7; count of bases not matched to a gene: 7.

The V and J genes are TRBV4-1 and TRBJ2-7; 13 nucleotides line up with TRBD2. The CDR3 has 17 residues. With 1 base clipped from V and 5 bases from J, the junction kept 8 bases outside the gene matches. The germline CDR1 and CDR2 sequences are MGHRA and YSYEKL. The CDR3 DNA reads TGCGCCAGCAGCCAAGGGCCGGGACTAGCGGGATCCGACGAGCAGTACTTC. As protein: CASSQGPGLAGSDEQYF.

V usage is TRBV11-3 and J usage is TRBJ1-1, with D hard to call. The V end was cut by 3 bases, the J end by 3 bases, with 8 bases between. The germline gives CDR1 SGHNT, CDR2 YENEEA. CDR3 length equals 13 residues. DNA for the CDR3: TGTGCCAGCAGCTTTACGCAGTACACTGAAGCTTTCTTT. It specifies CASSFTQYTEAFF.

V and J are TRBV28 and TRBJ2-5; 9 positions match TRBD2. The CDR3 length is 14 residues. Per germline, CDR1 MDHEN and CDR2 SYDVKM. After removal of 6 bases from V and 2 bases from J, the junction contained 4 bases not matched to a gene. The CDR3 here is CASRISGRQETQYF. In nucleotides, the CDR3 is TGTGCCAGCAGGATTAGCGGGAGACAAGAGACCCAGTACTTC.

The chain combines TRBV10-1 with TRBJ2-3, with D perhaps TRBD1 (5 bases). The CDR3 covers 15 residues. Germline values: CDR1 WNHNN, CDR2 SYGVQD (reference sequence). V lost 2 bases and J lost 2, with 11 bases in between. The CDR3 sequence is CASSEGATATDTQYF. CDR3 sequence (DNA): TGCGCCAGCAGTGAGGGGGCCACCGCCACAGATACGCAGTATTTT.

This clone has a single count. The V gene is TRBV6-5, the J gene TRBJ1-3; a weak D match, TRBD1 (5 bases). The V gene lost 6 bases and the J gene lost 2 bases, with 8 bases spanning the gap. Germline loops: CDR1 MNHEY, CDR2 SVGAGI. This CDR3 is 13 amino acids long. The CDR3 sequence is CASRSRAGNTIYF. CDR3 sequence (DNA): TGTGCCAGCAGATCCAGGGCTGGAAACACCATATATTTT.

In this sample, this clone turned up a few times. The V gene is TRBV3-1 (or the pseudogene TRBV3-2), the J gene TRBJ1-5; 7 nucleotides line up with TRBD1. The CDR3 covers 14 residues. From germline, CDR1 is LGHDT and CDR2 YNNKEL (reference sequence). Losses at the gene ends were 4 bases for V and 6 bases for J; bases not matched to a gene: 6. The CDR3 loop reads CASSRTGLGQPQHF. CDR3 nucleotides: TGTGCCAGCAGCCGGACAGGTTTAGGTCAGCCCCAGCATTTT.

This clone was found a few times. The CDR3: CASSPNLVSDTQYF. CDR3 sequence (DNA): TGTGCCAGCAGCCCTAATCTCGTTTCAGATACGCAGTATTTT. The chain links TRBV7-3 to TRBJ2-3; no firm D call. The CDR3 extends over 14 amino acids. V lost 5 bases to trimming and J lost 4 bases, with 13 bases between them. From germline, CDR1 is SGHTA and CDR2 FQGTGA.

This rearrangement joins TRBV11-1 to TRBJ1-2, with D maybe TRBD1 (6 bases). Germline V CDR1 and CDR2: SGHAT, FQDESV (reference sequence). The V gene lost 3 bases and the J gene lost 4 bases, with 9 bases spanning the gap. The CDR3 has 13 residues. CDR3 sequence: CASSLDSLYGYTF. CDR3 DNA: TGTGCCAGCAGCTTGGACAGTCTCTATGGCTACACCTTC.

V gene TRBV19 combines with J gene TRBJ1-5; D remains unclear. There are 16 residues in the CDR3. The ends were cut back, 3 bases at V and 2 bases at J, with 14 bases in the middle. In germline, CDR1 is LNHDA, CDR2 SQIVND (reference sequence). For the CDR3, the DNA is TGTGCCAGTAGTATTATGGGAGGTAGGGGCAATCAGCCCCAGCATTTT. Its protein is CASSIMGGRGNQPQHF.

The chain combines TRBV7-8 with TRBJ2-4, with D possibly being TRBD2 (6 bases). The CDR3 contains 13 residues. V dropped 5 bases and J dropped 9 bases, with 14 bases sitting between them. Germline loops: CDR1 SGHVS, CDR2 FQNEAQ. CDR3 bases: TGTGCCAGCAGCGCCGATCGGGGGAGCATTCAGTACTTC. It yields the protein CASSADRGSIQYF.

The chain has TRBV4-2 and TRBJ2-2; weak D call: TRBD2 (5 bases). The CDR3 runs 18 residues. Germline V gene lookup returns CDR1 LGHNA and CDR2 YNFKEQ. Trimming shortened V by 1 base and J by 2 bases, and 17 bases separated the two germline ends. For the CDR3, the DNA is TGTGCCAGCAGCCAAGTATTAGGGCGAGCGGTAAACACCGGGGAGCTGTTTTTT. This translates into CASSQVLGRAVNTGELFF.

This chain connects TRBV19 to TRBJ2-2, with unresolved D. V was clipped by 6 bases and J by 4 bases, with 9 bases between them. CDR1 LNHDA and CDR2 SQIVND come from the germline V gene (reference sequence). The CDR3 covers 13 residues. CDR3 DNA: TGTGCCAGTAGCATGGCGGTCACCGGGGAGCTGTTTTTT. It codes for CASSMAVTGELFF.

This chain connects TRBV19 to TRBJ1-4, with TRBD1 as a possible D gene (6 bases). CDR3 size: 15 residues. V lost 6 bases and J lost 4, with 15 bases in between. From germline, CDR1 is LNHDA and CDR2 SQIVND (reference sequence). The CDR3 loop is CASRSPGGLNEKLFF. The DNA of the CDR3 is TGTGCCAGTAGGTCCCCCGGGGGGCTTAATGAAAAACTGTTTTTT.

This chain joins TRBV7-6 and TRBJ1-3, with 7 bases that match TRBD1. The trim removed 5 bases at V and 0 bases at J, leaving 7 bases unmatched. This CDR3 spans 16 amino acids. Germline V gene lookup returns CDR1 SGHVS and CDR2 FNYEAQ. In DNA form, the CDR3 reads TGTGCCAGCAGCCCCCGACAGGGTAGCTCTGGAAACACCATATATTTT. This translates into CASSPRQGSSGNTIYF.

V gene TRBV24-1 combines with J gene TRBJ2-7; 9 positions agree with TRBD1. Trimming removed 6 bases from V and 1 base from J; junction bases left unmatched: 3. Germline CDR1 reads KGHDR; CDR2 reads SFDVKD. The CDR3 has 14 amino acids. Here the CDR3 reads CATSKDRGSYEQYF. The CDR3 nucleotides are TGTGCCACCAGTAAAGACAGGGGGTCCTACGAGCAGTACTTC.

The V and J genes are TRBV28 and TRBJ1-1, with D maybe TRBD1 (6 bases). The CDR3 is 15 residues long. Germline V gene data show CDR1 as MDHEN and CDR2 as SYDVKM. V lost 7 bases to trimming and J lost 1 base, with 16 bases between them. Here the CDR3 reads CASTSTGGANTEAFF. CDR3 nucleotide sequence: TGTGCCAGCACCTCCACCGGGGGGGCGAACACTGAAGCTTTCTTT.